The sequence of this T cell receptor (beta chain) was determined in a study of beta chain features in type 1 diabetes. General observations from the study: People with Type 1 diabetes carried modestly yet significantly shorter TCRB CDR3s in all four CD4+ subsets. Because the template was cDNA, high-expressing cells might be over-represented.

Concerning this clone itself: What it binds is not known.

Sorted populations were all over 95% pure. The V segment lost 3 bases and the J segment 2 bases; nucleotides outside the gene matches: 9. This CDR3 comprises 16 residues. Germline V CDR1 and CDR2: SEHNR, FQNEAQ (reference sequence). The whole isolated RNA underwent reverse transcription, so sequencing captured expressed TCRB transcripts. Only in-frame clones appear in the TCRdb table, and some are missing; sequencing was by immunoSEQ multiplex PCR. The sample consists of about 120,000 clones, less than 20% of them appearing once. The gene calls are TRBV7-9 and TRBJ1-2, with 7 bases lining up with TRBD1. This TCR was recovered from a man aged 25-45 years with type 1 diabetes. Sequencing was carried out using central memory CD4+ T cells from blood. The CDR3 region is CASSFRAETGNYGYTF. CDR3 DNA sequence: TGTGCCAGCAGCTTCAGGGCCGAGACAGGGAACTATGGCTACACCTTC.